These 5 T cell receptor beta chains were all obtained from the same sample, sequenced in a study of T cells in localized non-small cell lung cancer. Measured with immunoSEQ multiplex PCR; TCRdb has only the in-frame clones, and not every one. The table records tens of thousands of clones, 88% of them present only once. Sequencing used peripheral blood, obtained before any cancer treatment. The receptors were sampled from a woman aged 35 to 75 with stage I lung adenocarcinoma.

The chain links TRBV27 to TRBJ1-5; 7 bases match TRBD1. The germline V gene encodes CDR1 MNHEY and CDR2 SMNVEV (reference sequence). V lost 6 bases to trimming and J lost 0 bases; unmatched junction nucleotides: 17. The CDR3 is made up of 19 amino acids. Written as DNA, the CDR3 is TGTGCCAGCAGCCTAACTTACCCGACAGGGATCCCTAGCAATCAGCCCCAGCATTTT. Protein sequence: CASSLTYPTGIPSNQPQHF.

The chain combines TRBV9 with TRBJ2-3, with D perhaps TRBD2 (7 bases). Trimming took 4 bases from V and 7 from J, leaving 22 bases between them. The CDR3 is 16 amino acids. Germline assignment: CDR1 SGDLS and CDR2 YYNGEE. The CDR3 DNA is TGTGCCAGCAGCCGTAGAGGGGGGGACGGTGGGAATACGCAGTATTTT. Translating it yields CASSRRGGDGGNTQYF. The whole variable domain, filled in from reference TRBV9 and TRBJ2-3, reads DSGVTQTPKHLITATGQRVTLRCSPRSGDLSVYWYQQSLDQGLQFLIQYYNGEERAKGNILERFSAQQFPDLHSELNLSSLELGDSALYFCASSRRGGDGGNTQYFGPGTRLTVL.

V gene TRBV6-5 combines with J gene TRBJ1-3; TRBD1 agrees at 10 bases. Germline V gene lookup returns CDR1 MNHEY and CDR2 SVGAGI. This CDR3 has 15 residues. Trimming cost V 2 bases and J 4 bases; bases outside gene matches: 2. The CDR3 region is CASSYQGQGGNTIYF. CDR3 in DNA: TGTGCCAGCAGTTACCAGGGACAGGGGGGAAACACCATATATTTT.

This clone was seen more than once but under ten times. The DNA of the CDR3 is TGTGCCACCACAGGGGGAAGGAGGGAAGCTTTCTTT. It codes for CATTGGRREAFF. The chain is built from TRBV6-5 and TRBJ1-1, with 8 positions matching TRBD1. Germline V gives CDR1 MNHEY, CDR2 SVGAGI. V gave up 10 bases and J gave up 8 bases; unmatched junction bases: 9. CDR3 length: 12 amino acids.

The chain links TRBV10-3 to TRBJ1-1, with D unclear. The CDR3 sequence is 15 residues long. Trimming pared 5 bases from V and 1 base from J, leaving 14 bases between. Looked up from germline, CDR1 is ENHRY and CDR2 is SYGVKD. Here the CDR3 reads CAISSTGSRNTEAFF. DNA of the CDR3: TGTGCCATCAGTTCTACTGGGTCAAGGAACACTGAAGCTTTCTTT.